The 5 T cell receptor beta chains below come from one sample, sequenced in a study of control samples from healthy donors and cancer patients. This table comes from immunoSEQ multiplex PCR, and its TCRdb copy is limited to in-frame clones, with some not included. The sample has about 140,000 clones; 80% to 95% are singletons. Sequenced input: blood. These receptors were taken from a man under 40 in good health.

This clone was seen a few times. V gene TRBV24-1 combines with J gene TRBJ1-2; D ambiguous. Germline V gene sequence: CDR1 KGHDR, CDR2 SFDVKD. The CDR3 runs to 13 residues. V dropped 5 bases and J dropped 8 bases, with 14 bases sitting between them. The CDR3 loop is CATSGKGRLGYTF. CDR3 in DNA: TGTGCCACCAGTGGAAAGGGAAGATTGGGCTACACCTTC.

The table lists this clone with a count of one. The V call is TRBV19, the J call TRBJ2-6, with TRBD2 as a possible D gene (6 bases). Germline V gene data show CDR1 as LNHDA and CDR2 as SQIVND (reference sequence). The CDR3 covers 21 residues. Trimming left V 1 base short and J 2 bases short, with 24 bases between. CDR3 in DNA: TGTGCCAGTAGTATAGCGGGAGTCCCGGTTTTCGGTACGCCTGGGGCCAACGTCCTGACTTTC. Its protein is CASSIAGVPVFGTPGANVLTF.

V usage is TRBV30 and J usage is TRBJ2-7; 10 nucleotides match TRBD2. J was trimmed by 2 bases and V by 2 bases; bases with no gene match: 3. The CDR3 has 14 residues. Per the germline V gene, CDR1 is GTSNPN and CDR2 is SVGIG (reference sequence). The CDR3 DNA follows: TGTGCCTGGAGTAAGCTAGCGGGAGCCTACGAGCAGTACTTC. It codes for CAWSKLAGAYEQYF.

This chain joins TRBV4-3 and TRBJ2-5; D gene uncertain. V lost 1 base and J 7 bases, leaving 16 bases between the germline ends. CDR1 LGHNA and CDR2 YSLEER come from the germline V gene. The CDR3 length is 15 residues. The CDR3 is CASSQGVYQHGTQYF. In nucleotides, the CDR3 is TGCGCCAGCAGCCAAGGCGTCTACCAGCATGGGACCCAGTACTTC.

The genes are TRBV19 and TRBJ1-6, with 7 nucleotides matching TRBD1. The germline gives CDR1 LNHDA, CDR2 SQIVND (reference sequence). The CDR3 spans 13 residues. J was trimmed by 7 bases and V by 6 bases; bases with no gene match: 3. CDR3 sequence (DNA): TGTGCCAGTAGGGAACAGGGGAATTCACCCCTCCACTTT. Amino acids: CASREQGNSPLHF.